This paragraph reports one T cell receptor beta chain. The same CDR3 also results from other DNA sequences found in this sample. These data originate in a study of OX40 agonist ivuxolimab in advanced cancers. Study background: Of mixed ages from about 23 to 79 and averaging 60 years, the group was about 86% male. Three partial responders included one hepatocellular carcinoma patient and two cutaneous melanoma patients.

Blood draws occurred at baseline, cycle 4 day 1, and cycle 7 day 1. Germline trimming cut 3 bases from V and 0 bases from J; bases unmatched to any gene: 2. This CDR3 is built from 14 residues. Per the germline V gene, CDR1 is MNHEY and CDR2 is SMNVEV (reference sequence). Measured with immunoSEQ multiplex PCR; TCRdb has only the in-frame clones, and not every one. This sample has some 60,000 clones, with 90% to 95% found just once. The V and J genes are TRBV27 and TRBJ2-7, with 7 bases matching TRBD2. The TCR sequence derives from an adult with an advanced solid tumor such as melanoma, head and neck, liver or kidney cancer. Material: CD4+ or CD8+ T cells sorted from blood, obtained in a trial of the OX40 agonist ivuxolimab. The CDR3 protein is CASSLGGSSYEQYF. CDR3 in DNA: TGTGCCAGCAGTTTGGGGGGGTCCTCCTACGAGCAGTACTTC.